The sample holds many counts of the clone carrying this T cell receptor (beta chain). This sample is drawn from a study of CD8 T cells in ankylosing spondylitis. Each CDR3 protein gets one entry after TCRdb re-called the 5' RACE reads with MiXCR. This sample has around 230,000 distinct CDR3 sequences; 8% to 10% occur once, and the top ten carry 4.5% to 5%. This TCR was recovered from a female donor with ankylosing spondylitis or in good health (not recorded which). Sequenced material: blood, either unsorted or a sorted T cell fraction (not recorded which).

The CDR3 spells CSAREGDRHEKLFF. The CDR3 nucleotides read TGCAGTGCTAGGGAAGGGGACCGGCATGAAAAACTGTTTTTT. The V call is TRBV20-1, the J call TRBJ1-4; perhaps TRBD1 as D (5 bases). The CDR3 spans 14 residues. The germline V gene encodes CDR1 DFQATT and CDR2 SNEGSKA (reference sequence). Trimming pared 3 bases from V and 6 bases from J, leaving 14 bases between.